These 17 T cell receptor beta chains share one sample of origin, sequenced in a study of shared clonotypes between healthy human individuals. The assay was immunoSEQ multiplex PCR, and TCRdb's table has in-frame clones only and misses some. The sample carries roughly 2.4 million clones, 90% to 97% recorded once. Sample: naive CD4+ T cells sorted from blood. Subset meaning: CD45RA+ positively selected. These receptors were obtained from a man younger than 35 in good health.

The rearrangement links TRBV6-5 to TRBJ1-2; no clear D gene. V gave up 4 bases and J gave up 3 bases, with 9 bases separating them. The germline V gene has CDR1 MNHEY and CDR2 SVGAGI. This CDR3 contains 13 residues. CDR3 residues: CASSSHGDYGYTF. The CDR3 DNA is TGTGCCAGCAGTTCCCATGGAGACTATGGCTACACCTTC.

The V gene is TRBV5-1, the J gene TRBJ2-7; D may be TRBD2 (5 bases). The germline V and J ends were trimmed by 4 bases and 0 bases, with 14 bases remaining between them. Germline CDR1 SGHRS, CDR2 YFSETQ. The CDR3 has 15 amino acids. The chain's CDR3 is CASSQGLGSSYEQYF. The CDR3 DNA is TGCGCCAGCAGCCAAGGACTGGGCAGCTCCTACGAGCAGTACTTC.

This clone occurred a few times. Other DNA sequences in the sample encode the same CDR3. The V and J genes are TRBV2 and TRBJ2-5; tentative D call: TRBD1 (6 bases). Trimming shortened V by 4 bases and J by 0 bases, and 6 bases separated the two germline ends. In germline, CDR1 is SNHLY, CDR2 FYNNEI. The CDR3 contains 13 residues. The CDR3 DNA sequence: TGTGCCAGCAGTGGGGACAACCAAGAGACCCAGTACTTC. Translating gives CASSGDNQETQYF.

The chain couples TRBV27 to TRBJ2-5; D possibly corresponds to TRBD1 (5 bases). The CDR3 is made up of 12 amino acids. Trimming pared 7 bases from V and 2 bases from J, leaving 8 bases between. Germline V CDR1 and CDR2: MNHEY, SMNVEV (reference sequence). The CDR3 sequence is CASMDIQETQYF. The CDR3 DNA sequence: TGTGCCAGCATGGACATTCAAGAGACCCAGTACTTC.

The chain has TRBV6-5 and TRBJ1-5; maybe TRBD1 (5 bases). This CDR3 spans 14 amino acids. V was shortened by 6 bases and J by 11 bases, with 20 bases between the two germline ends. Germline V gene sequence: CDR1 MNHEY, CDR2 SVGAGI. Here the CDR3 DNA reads TGTGCCAGCAGGTCCAGGGCCCCCGGGGGGACCCAGCATTTT. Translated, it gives CASRSRAPGGTQHF.

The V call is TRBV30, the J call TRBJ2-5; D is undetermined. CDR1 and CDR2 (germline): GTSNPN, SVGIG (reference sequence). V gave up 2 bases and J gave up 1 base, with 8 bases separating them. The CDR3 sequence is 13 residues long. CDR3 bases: TGTGCCTGGAGTTTGGGGATCCAAGAGACCCAGTACTTC. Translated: CAWSLGIQETQYF.

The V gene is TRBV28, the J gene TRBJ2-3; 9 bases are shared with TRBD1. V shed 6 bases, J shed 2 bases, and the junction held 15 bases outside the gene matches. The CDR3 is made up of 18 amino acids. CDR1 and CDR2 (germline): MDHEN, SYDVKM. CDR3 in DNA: TGTGCCAGCAGCCCACCCCCGGGACAGGGTTCCCACACAGATACGCAGTATTTT. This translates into CASSPPPGQGSHTDTQYF.

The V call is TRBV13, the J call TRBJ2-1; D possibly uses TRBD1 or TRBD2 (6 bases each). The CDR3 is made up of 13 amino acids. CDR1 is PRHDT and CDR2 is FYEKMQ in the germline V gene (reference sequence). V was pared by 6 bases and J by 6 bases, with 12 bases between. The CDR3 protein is CASRTQGGNEQFF. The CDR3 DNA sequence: TGTGCCAGCAGAACACAGGGAGGCAATGAGCAGTTCTTC. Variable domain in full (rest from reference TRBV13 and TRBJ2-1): AAGVIQSPRHLIKEKRETATLKCYPIPRHDTVYWYQQGPGQDPQFLISFYEKMQSDKGSIPDRFSAQQFSDYHSELNMSSLELGDSALYFCASRTQGGNEQFFGPGTRLTVL.

The CDR3 DNA sequence: TGTGCCAGCAGTGAGCTAGTCCCCGGGACTAGCGCACAAGAGACCCAGTACTTC. It translates to CASSELVPGTSAQETQYF. This chain joins TRBV25-1 and TRBJ2-5, with TRBD2 matching over 10 bases. CDR1 and CDR2 (germline): MGHDK, SYGVNS. With V trimmed by 3 bases and J by 2 bases, 12 bases remained unmatched. This CDR3 is 18 amino acids long.

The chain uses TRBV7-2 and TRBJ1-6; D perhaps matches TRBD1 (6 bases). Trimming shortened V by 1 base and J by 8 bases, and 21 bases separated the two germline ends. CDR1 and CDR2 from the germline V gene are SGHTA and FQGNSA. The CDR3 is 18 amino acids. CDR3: CASSLEGVRRGGYSPLHF. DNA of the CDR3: TGTGCCAGCAGCTTAGAGGGTGTACGGAGAGGGGGATATTCACCCCTCCACTTT.

DNA for the CDR3: TGTGCCAGTAGTACGACAGGCATTACCTATAATTCACCCCTCCACTTT. Translating gives CASSTTGITYNSPLHF. The gene calls are TRBV19 and TRBJ1-6; D may be TRBD1 (6 bases). This CDR3 comprises 16 residues. The germline V gene has CDR1 LNHDA and CDR2 SQIVND (reference sequence). V shed 4 bases and J shed 2 bases, with 12 bases lying between them.

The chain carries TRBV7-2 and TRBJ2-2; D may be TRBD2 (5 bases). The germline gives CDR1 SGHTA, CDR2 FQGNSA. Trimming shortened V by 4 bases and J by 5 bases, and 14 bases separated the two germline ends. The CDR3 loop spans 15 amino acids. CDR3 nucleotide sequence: TGTGCCAGCAGCTGGGCAGCGGCTGTGACCGGGGAGCTGTTTTTT. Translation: CASSWAAAVTGELFF.

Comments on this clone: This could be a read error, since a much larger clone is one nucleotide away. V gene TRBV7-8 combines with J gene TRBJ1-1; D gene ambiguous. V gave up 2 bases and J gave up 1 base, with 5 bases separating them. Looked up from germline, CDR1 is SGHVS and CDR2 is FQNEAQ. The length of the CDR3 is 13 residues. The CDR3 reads CASSLNGNTEAFF. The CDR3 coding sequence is TGTGCCAGCAGCTTAAACGGGAACACTGAAGCTTTCTTT.

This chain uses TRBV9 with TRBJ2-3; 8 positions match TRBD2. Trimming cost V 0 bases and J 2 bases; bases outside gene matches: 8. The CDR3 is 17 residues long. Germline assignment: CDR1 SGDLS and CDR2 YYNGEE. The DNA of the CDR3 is TGTGCCAGCAGCGTAGCGGAAGGCGGGGGGCCCACAGATACGCAGTATTTT. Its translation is CASSVAEGGGPTDTQYF. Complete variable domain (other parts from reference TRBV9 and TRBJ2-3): DSGVTQTPKHLITATGQRVTLRCSPRSGDLSVYWYQQSLDQGLQFLIQYYNGEERAKGNILERFSAQQFPDLHSELNLSSLELGDSALYFCASSVAEGGGPTDTQYFGPGTRLTVL.

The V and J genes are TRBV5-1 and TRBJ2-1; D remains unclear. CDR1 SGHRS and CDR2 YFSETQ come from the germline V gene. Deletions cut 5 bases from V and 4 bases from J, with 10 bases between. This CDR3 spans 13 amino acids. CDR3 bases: TGCGCCAGCAGGGGGAACGGATACAATGAGCAGTTCTTC. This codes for CASRGNGYNEQFF.

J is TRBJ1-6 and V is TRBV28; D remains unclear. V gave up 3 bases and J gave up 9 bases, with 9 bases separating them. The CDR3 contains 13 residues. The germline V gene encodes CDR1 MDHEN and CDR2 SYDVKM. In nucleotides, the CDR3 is TGTGCCAGCAGTTTGACGTCAAGTTCACCCCTCCACTTT. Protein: CASSLTSSSPLHF.

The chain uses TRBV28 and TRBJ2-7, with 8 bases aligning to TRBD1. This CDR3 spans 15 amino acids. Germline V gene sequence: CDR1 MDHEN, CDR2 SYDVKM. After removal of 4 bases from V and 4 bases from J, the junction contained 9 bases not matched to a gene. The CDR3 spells CASSSSGTGRYEQYF. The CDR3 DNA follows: TGTGCCAGCAGTTCGTCCGGGACAGGTCGGTACGAGCAGTACTTC.